The 2 T cell receptor beta chains in this list originate from one sample, sequenced in a study of a mutant IDH1 vaccine in newly diagnosed glioma. Clones were sequenced by immunoSEQ multiplex PCR, and TCRdb holds only the in-frame ones, with some missing. The sample includes 34,000 or so clones, approximately 78% of them seen just once. Time point indicated: week 35, safety follow-up. Vaccination used 300 ug of mutant IDH1 20-mer peptide per dose, with topical imiquimod. No antigen has been assigned to these receptors. The sequencing used PBMCs, collected from a glioma patient whose treatment included an IDH1 peptide vaccine. All receptors derive from a woman in her forties with glioma.

The chain is built from TRBV11-2 and TRBJ1-2, with D maybe TRBD1 (6 bases). The CDR3 sequence is 17 residues long. The germline V gene encodes CDR1 SGHAT and CDR2 FQNNGV. V gave up 4 bases and J gave up 1 base, with 19 bases separating them. The CDR3 region is CASSSVGGKRLNYGYTF. The CDR3 DNA reads as TGTGCCAGCAGCTCCGTAGGGGGGAAACGTCTTAACTATGGCTACACCTTC.

This clone was picked up a small number of times. The chain has TRBV2 and TRBJ2-5; tentatively, D is TRBD1 (6 bases). V shed 6 bases and J shed 5 bases, with 16 bases lying between them. This CDR3 comprises 14 residues. CDR1 SNHLY and CDR2 FYNNEI come from the germline V gene. For the CDR3, the DNA is TGTGCCAGCAGCGGAAACTACAGGGATGAGACCCAGTACTTC. It specifies CASSGNYRDETQYF.